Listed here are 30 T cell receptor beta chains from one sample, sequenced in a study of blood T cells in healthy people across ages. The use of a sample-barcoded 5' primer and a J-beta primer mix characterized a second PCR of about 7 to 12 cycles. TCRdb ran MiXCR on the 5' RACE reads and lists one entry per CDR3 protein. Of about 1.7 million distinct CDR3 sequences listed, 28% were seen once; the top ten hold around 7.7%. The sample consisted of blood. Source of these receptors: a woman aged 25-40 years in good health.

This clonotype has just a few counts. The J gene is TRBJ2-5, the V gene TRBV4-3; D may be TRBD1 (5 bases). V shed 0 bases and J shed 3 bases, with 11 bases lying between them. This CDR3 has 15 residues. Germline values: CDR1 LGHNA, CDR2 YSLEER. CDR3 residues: CASSQERRGEETQYF. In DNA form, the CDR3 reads TGCGCCAGCAGCCAAGAGCGAAGGGGTGAAGAGACCCAGTACTTC.

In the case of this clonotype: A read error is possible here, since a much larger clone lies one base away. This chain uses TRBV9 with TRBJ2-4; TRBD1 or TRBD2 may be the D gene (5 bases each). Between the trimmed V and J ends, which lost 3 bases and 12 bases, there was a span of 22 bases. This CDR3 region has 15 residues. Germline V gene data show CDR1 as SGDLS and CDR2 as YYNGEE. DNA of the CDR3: TGTGCCAGCAGCGCCCGGGACGTTTCCTCCTACGATCAGTACTTC. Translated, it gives CASSARDVSSYDQYF.

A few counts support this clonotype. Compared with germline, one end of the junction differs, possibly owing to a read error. CDR3 DNA sequence: TGTACCAGCAGCCAAGTTTCAACCTACGAGCAGTACTTC. Translated, it gives CTSSQVSTYEQYF. This chain uses TRBV4-2 with TRBJ2-7; no definite D call. This CDR3 contains 13 residues. Germline-derived CDR1 and CDR2 are LGHNA and YNFKEQ.

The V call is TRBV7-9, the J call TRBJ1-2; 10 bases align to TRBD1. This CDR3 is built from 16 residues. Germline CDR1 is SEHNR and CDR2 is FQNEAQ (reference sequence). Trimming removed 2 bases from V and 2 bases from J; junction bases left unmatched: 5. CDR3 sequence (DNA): TGTGCCAGCAGCTTACGAGCGGGACAGGGGAACTATGGCTACACCTTC. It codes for CASSLRAGQGNYGYTF. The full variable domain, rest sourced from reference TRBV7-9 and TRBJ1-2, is DTGVSQNPRHKITKRGQNVTFRCDPISEHNRLYWYRQTLGQGPEFLTYFQNEAQLEKSRLLSDRFSAERPKGSFSTLEIQRTEQGDSAMYLCASSLRAGQGNYGYTFGSGTRLTVV.

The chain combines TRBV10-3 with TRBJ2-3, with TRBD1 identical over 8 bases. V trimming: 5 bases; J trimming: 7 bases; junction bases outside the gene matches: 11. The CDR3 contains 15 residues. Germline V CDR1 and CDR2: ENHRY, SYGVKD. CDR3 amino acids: CAISTPRQGLNTQYF. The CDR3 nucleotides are TGTGCCATCAGTACTCCGCGACAGGGGCTAAATACGCAGTATTTT.

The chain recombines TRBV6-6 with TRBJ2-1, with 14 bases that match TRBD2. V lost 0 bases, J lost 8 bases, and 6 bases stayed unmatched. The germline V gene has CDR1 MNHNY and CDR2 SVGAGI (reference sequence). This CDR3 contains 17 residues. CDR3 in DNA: TGTGCCAGCAGTTACTCTAGCGGACTAGCGGGGGGCGATGAGCAGTTCTTC. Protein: CASSYSSGLAGGDEQFF.

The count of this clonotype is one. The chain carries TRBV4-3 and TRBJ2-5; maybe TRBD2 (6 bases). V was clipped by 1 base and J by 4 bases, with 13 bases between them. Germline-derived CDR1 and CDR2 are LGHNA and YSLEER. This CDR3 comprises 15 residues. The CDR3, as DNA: TGCGCCAGCAGCCAAGGCCCCTCTAGCGCAGAGACCCAGTACTTC. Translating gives CASSQGPSSAETQYF.

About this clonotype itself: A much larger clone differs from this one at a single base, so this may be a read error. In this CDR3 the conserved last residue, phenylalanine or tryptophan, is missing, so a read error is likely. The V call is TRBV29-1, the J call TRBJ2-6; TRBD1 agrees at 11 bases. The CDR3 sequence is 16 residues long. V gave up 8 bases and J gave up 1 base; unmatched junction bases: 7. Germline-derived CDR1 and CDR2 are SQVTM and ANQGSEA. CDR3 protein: CSTPGTGGSGANVLTC. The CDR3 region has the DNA TGCAGCACGCCCGGGACAGGGGGATCTGGGGCCAACGTCCTGACTTGC.

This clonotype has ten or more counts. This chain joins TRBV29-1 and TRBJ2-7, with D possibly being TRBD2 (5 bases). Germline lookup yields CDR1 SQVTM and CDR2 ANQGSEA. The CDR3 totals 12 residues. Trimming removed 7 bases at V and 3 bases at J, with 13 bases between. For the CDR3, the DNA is TGCAGCGGGTCTGAGGGCGGCTACGAGCAGTACTTC. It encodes CSGSEGGYEQYF.

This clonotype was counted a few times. For the CDR3, the DNA is TGTGCCAGCAGTCTAAGACTAGCGGGGATAAACACCGGGGAGCTGTTTTTT. It yields the protein CASSLRLAGINTGELFF. V gene TRBV27 combines with J gene TRBJ2-2; TRBD2 matches 11 bases. The V gene end was trimmed by 5 bases and the J gene end by 2 bases; junction bases not matched to a gene: 7. The CDR3 is 17 residues long. Per the germline V gene, CDR1 is MNHEY and CDR2 is SMNVEV (reference sequence).

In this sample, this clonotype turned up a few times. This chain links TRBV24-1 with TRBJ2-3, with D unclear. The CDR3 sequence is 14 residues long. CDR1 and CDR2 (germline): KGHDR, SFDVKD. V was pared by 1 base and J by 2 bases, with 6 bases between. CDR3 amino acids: CATSDFAATDTQYF. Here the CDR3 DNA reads TGTGCCACCAGTGATTTTGCGGCCACAGATACGCAGTATTTT.

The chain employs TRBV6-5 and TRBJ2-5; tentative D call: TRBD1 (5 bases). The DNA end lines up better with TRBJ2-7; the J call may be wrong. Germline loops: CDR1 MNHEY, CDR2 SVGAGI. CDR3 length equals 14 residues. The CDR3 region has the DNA TGTGCCAGCAGGACTCAGGGTCCTCCCTACGAGCAGTACTTC. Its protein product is CASRTQGPPYEQYF.

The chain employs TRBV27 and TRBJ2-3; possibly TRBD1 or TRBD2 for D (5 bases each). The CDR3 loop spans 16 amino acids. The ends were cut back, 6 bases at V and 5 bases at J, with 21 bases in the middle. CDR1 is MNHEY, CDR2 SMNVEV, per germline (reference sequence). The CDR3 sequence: CASRRGGTHREDTQYF. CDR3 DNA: TGTGCCAGCAGAAGAGGTGGGACCCATCGAGAAGATACGCAGTATTTT.

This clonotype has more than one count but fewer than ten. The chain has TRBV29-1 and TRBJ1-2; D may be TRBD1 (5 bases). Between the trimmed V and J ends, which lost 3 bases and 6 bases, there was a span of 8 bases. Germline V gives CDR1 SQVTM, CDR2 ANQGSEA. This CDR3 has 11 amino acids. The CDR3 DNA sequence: TGCAGCGTTGAGGGACCCCATGGCTACACCTTC. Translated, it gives CSVEGPHGYTF.

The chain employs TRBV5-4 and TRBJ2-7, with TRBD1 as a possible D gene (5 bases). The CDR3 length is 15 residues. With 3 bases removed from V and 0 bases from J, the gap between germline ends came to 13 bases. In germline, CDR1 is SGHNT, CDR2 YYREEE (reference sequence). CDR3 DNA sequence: TGTGCCAGCAGCTCACCTCCGCAGGGCTCCTACGAGCAGTACTTC. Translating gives CASSSPPQGSYEQYF.

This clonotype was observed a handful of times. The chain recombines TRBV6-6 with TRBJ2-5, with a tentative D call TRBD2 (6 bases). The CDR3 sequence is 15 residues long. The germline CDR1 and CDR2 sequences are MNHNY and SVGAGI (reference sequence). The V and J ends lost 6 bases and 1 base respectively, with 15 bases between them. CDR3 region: CASRQTRDGQETQYF. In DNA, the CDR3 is TGTGCCAGCAGGCAGACGCGGGACGGCCAAGAGACCCAGTACTTC.

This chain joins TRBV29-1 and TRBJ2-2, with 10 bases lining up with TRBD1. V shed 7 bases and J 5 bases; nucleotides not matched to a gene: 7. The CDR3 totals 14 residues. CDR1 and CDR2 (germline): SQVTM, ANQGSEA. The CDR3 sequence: CSAGQGIGTGELFF. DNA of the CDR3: TGCAGCGCGGGACAGGGGATAGGTACCGGGGAGCTGTTTTTT.

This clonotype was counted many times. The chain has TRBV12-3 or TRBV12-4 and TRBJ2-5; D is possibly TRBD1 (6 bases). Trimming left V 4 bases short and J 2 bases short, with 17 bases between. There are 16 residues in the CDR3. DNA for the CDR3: TGTGCCAGCAGTTCATCCCTTGGCAGGGGACAAGAGACCCAGTACTTC. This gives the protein CASSSSLGRGQETQYF.

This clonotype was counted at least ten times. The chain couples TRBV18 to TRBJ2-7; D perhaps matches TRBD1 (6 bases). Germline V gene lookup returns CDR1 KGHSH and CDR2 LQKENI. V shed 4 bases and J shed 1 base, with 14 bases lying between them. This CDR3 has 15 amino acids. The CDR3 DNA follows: TGTGCCAGCTCACTGACCCGGGACACATCCTACGAGCAGTACTTC. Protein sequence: CASSLTRDTSYEQYF.

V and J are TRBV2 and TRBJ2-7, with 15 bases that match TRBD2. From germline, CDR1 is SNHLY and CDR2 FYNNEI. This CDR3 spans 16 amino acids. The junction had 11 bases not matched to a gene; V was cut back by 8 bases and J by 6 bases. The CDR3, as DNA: TGTGCCAGCTGCCCTCGGACTAGCGGGGGGGCCGGCGAGCAGTACTTC. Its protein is CASCPRTSGGAGEQYF.

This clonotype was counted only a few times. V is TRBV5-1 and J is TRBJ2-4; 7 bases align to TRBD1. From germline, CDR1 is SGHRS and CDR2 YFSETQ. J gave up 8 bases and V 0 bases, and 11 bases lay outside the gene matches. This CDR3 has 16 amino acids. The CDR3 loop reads CASSLEAGGPGDIQYF. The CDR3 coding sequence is TGCGCCAGCAGCTTGGAAGCAGGGGGACCGGGTGACATTCAGTACTTC.

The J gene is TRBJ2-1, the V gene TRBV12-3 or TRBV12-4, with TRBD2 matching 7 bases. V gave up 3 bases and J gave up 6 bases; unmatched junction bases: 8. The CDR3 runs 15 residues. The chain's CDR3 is CASSFRTSRGNEQFF. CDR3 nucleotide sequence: TGTGCCAGCAGTTTTCGGACTAGTAGGGGCAATGAGCAGTTCTTC.

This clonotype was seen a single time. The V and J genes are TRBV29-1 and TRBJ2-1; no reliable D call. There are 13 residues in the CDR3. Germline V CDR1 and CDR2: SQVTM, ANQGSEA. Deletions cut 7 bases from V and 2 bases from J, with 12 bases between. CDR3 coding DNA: TGCAGCGCTGGGGAACCAACCTACAATGAGCAGTTCTTC. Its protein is CSAGEPTYNEQFF.

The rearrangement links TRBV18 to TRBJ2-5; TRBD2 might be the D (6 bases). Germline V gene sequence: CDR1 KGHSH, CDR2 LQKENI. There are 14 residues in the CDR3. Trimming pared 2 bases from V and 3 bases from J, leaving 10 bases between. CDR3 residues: CASSPNSGEETQYF. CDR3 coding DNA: TGTGCCAGCTCACCAAATTCGGGGGAAGAGACCCAGTACTTC.

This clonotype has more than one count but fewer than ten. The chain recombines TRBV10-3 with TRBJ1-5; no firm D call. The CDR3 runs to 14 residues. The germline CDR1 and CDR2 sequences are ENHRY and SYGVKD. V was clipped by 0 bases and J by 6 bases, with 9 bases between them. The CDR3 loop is CAISESSLGQPQHF. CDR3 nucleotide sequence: TGTGCCATCAGTGAGTCGAGTTTGGGTCAGCCCCAGCATTTT.

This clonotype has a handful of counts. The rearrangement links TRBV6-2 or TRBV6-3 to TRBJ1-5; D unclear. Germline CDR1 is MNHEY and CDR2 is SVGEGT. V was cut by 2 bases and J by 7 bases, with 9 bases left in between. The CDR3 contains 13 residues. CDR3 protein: CASSYGGKQPQHF. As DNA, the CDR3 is TGTGCCAGCAGTTACGGAGGGAAACAGCCCCAGCATTTT.

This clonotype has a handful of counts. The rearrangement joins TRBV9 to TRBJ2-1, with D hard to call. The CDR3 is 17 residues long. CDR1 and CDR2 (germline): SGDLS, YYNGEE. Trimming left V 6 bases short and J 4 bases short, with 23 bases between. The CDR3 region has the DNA TGTGCCAGCAACCAGAATCGGGCCCCCATGGGGTACAATGAGCAGTTCTTC. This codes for CASNQNRAPMGYNEQFF.

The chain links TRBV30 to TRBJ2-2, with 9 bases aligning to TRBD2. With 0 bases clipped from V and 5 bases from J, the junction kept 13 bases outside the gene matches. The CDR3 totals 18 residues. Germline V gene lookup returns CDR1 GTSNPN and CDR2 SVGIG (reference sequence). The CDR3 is CAWSVSRRTSEKTGELFF. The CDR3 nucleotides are TGTGCCTGGAGTGTAAGTCGGAGGACTAGCGAAAAGACCGGGGAGCTGTTTTTT.

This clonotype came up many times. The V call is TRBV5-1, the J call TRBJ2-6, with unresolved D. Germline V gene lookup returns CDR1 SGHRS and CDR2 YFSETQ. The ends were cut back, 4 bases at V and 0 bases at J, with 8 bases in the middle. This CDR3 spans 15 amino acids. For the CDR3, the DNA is TGCGCCAGCAGCCTACAGCTCTCTGGGGCCAACGTCCTGACTTTC. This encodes CASSLQLSGANVLTF.

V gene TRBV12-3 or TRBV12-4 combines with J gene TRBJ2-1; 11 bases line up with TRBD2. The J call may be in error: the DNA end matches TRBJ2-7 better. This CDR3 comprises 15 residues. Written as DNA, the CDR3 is TGTGCCAGCAGGATTAGCGGGGGGGTATACAATGAGCAGTACTTC. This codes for CASRISGGVYNEQYF.